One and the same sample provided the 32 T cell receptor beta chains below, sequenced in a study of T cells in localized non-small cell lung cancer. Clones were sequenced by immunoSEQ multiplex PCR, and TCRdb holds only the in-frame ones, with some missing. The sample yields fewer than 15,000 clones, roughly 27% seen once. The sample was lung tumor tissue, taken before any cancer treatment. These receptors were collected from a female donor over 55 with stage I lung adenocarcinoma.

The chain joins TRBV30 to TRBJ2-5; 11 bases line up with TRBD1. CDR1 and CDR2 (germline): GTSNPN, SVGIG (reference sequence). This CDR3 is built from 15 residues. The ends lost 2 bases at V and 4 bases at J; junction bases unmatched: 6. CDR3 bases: TGTGCCTGGAGTACCAGGACAGGGGGCGCAGAGACCCAGTACTTC. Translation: CAWSTRTGGAETQYF.

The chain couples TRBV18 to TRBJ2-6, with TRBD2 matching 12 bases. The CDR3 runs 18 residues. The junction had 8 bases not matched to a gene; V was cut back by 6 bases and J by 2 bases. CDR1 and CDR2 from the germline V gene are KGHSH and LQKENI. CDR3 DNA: TGTGCCAGCTCCCCGACTAGCGGGAGTTTACCTGGGGCCAACGTCCTGACTTTC. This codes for CASSPTSGSLPGANVLTF.

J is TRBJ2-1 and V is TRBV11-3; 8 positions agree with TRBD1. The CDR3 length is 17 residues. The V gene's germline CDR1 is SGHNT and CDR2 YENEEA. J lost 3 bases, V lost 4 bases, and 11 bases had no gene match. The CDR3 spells CASSSSPDRADYNEQFF. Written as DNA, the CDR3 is TGTGCCAGCAGCTCCAGCCCGGACAGGGCGGACTACAATGAGCAGTTCTTC.

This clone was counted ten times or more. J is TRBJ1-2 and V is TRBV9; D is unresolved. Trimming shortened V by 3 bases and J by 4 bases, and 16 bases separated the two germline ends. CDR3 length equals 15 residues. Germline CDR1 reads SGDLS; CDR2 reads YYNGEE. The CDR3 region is CASSGYHGRFYGYTF. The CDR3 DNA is TGTGCCAGCAGCGGTTATCACGGTCGCTTCTATGGCTACACCTTC.

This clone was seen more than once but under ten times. The CDR3 region is CAWRRTDSFGGNTEAFF. CDR3 in DNA: TGTGCCTGGAGAAGAACCGACTCCTTTGGGGGTAACACTGAAGCTTTCTTT. V and J are TRBV30 and TRBJ1-1; possibly TRBD1 for D (5 bases). V lost 3 bases and J 2 bases, leaving 22 bases between the germline ends. The CDR3 contains 17 residues. Germline V gene sequence: CDR1 GTSNPN, CDR2 SVGIG (reference sequence).

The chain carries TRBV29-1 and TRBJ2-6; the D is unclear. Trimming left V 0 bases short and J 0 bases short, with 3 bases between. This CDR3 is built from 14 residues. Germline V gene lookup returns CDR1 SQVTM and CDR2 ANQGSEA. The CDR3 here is CSVEDSSGANVLTF. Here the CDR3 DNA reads TGCAGCGTTGAAGACAGCTCTGGGGCCAACGTCCTGACTTTC.

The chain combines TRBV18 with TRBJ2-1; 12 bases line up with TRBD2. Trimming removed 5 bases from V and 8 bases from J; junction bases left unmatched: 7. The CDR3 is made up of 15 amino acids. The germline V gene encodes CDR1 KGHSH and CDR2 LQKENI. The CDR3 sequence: CASSVTSGRPHEQFF. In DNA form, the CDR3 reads TGTGCCAGCTCAGTCACTAGCGGGAGGCCCCATGAGCAGTTCTTC.

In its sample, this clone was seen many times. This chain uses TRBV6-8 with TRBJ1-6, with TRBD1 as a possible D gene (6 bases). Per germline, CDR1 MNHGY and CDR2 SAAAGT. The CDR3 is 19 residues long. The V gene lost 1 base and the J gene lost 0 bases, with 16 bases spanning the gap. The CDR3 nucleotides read TGTGCCAGCAGTTACTACGGGACACCCGTGAGCTCCTATAATTCACCCCTCCACTTT. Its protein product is CASSYYGTPVSSYNSPLHF.

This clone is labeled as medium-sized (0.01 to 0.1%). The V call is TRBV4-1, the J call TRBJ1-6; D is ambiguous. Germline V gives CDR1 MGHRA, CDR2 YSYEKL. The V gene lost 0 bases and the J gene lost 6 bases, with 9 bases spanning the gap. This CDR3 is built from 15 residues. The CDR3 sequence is CASSQEGSTNSPLHF. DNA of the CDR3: TGCGCCAGCAGCCAAGAGGGGAGCACTAATTCACCCCTCCACTTT.

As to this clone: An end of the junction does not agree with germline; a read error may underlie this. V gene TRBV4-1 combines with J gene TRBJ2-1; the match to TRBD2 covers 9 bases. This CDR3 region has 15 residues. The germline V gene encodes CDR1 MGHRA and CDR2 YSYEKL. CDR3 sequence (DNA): TGCGCCAGCAGCTTGTCCAGCGGGAGGAACAATAAGCAGTTCTTC. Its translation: CASSLSSGRNNKQFF.

As DNA, the CDR3 is TGTGCCAGCAGCGTAGGAAGGCCCCGGGGCGTCGGCGAAAAACTGTTTTTT. It yields the protein CASSVGRPRGVGEKLFF. The chain employs TRBV9 and TRBJ1-4; TRBD1 is a possible D gene (5 bases). V was shortened by 0 bases and J by 8 bases, with 20 bases between the two germline ends. From germline, CDR1 is SGDLS and CDR2 YYNGEE. The CDR3 is 17 residues long.

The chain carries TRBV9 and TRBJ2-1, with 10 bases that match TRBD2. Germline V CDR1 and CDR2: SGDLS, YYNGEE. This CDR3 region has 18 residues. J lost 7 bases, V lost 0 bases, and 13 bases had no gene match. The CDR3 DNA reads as TGTGCCAGCAGCGTAGCATTGGGAGCGGGAGGGTGGGAGAATGAGCAGTTCTTC. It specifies CASSVALGAGGWENEQFF.

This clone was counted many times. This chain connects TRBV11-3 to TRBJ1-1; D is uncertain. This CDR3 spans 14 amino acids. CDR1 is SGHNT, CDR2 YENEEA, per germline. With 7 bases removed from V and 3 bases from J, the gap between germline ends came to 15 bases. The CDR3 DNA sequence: TGTGCCAGCACCGCCCCAGGACTTCACACTGAAGCTTTCTTT. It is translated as CASTAPGLHTEAFF.

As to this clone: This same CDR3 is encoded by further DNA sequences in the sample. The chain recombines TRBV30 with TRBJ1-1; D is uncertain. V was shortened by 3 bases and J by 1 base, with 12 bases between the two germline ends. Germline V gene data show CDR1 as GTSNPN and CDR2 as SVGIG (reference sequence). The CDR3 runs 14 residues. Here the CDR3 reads CAWSTQTPNTEAFF. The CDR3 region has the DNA TGTGCCTGGAGCACACAAACCCCGAACACTGAAGCTTTCTTT.

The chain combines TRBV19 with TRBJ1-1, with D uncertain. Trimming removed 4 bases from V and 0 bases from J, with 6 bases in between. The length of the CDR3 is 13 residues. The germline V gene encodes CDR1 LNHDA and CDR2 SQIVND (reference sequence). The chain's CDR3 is CASSRQVNTEAFF. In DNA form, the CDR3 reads TGTGCCAGTAGTAGGCAAGTGAACACTGAAGCTTTCTTT.

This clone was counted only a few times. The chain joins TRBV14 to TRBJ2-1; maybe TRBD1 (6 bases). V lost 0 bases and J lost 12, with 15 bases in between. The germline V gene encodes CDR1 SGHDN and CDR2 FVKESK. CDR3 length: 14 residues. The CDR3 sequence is CASSQDQGPMVQFF. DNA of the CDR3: TGTGCCAGCAGCCAAGACCAGGGGCCGATGGTGCAGTTCTTC.

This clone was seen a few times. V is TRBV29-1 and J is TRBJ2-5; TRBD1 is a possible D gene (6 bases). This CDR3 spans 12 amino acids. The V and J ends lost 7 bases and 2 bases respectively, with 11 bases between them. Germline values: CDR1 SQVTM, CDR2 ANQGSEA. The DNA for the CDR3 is TGCAGCGCCGGGACACAACAAGAGACCCAGTACTTC. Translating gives CSAGTQQETQYF.

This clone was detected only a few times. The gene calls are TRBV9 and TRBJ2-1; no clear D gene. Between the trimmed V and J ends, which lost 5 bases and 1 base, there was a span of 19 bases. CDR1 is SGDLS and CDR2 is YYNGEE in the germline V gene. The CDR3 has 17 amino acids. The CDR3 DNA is TGTGCCAGCAGTGACCCACCTCCGGGCCCTTCCTACAATGAGCAGTTCTTC. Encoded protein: CASSDPPPGPSYNEQFF.

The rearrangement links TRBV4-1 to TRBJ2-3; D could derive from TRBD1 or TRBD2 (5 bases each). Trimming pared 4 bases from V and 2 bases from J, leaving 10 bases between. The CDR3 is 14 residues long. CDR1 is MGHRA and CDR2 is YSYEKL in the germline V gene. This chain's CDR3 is CASSLRGDTDTQYF. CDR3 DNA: TGCGCCAGCAGCCTGAGAGGGGACACAGATACGCAGTATTTT.

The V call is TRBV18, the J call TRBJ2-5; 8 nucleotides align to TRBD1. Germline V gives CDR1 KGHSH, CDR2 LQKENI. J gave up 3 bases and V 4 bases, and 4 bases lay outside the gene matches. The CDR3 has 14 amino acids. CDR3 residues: CASSQYRGEETQYF. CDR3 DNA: TGTGCCAGCTCACAATACAGGGGGGAAGAGACCCAGTACTTC.

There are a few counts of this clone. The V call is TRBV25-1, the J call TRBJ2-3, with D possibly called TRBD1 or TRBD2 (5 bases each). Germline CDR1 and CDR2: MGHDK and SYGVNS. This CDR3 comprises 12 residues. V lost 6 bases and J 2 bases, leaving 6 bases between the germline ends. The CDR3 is CASRGVTDTQYF. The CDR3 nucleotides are TGTGCCAGCAGGGGGGTCACAGATACGCAGTATTTT.

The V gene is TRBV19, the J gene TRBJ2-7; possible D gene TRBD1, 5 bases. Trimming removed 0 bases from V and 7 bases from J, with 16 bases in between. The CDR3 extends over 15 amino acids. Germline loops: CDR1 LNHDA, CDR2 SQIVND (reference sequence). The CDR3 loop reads CASSIDGSRAWEQYF. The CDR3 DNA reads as TGTGCCAGTAGTATAGATGGGTCCAGGGCCTGGGAGCAGTACTTC.

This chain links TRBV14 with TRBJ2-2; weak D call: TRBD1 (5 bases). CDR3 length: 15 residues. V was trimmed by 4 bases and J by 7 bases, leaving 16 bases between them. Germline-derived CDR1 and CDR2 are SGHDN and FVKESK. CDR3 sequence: CASSLIPGWGGELFF. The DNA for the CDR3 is TGTGCCAGCAGCCTCATCCCAGGGTGGGGCGGGGAGCTGTTTTTT.

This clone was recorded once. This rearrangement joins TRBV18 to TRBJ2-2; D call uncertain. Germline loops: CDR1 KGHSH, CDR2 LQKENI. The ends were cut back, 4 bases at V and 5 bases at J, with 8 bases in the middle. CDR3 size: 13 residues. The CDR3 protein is CASSLALTGELFF. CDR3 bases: TGTGCCAGCTCACTAGCCTTGACCGGGGAGCTGTTTTTT.

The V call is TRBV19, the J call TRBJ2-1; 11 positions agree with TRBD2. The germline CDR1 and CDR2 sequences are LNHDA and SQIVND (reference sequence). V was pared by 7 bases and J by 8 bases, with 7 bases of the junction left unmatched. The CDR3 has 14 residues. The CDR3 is CASTPLAGVDEQFF. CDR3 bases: TGTGCCAGTACTCCACTAGCGGGGGTAGATGAGCAGTTCTTC.

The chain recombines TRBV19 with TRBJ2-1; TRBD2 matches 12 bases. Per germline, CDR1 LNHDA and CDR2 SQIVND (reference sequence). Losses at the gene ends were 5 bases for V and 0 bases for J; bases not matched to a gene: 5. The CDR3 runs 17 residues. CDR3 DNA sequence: TGTGCCAGTAGTGCAGGACTAGCGGGGACCTCCTACAATGAGCAGTTCTTC. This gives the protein CASSAGLAGTSYNEQFF.

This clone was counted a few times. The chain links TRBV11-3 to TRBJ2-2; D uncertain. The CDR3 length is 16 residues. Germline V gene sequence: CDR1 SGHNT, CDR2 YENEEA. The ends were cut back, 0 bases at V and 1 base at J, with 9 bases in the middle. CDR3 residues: CASSLEVRLNTGELFF. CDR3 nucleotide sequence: TGTGCCAGCAGCTTAGAAGTCAGGTTGAACACCGGGGAGCTGTTTTTT.

The CDR3 spells CASSDRPAKSEQFF. The CDR3, as DNA: TGTGCCAGCAGCGATCGCCCAGCCAAAAGTGAGCAGTTCTTC. The chain is built from TRBV11-3 and TRBJ2-1; no firm D call. The CDR3 length is 14 residues. V dropped 5 bases and J dropped 9 bases, with 17 bases sitting between them. Looked up from germline, CDR1 is SGHNT and CDR2 is YENEEA.

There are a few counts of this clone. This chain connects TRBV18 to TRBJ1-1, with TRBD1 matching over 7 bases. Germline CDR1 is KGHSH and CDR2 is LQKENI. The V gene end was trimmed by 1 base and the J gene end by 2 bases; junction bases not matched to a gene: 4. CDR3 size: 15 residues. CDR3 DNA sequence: TGTGCCAGCTCACCACGACAGGGCCCAAACACTGAAGCTTTCTTT. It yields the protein CASSPRQGPNTEAFF.

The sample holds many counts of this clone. CDR3 bases: TGCGCCAGCAGCTTGGGGCTTCTTGGGACTGAAGCTTTCTTT. Protein product: CASSLGLLGTEAFF. This chain uses TRBV4-1 with TRBJ1-1, with D possibly TRBD1 on 5 matching bases. The V gene's germline CDR1 is MGHRA and CDR2 YSYEKL. The CDR3 has 14 residues. V was cut by 5 bases and J by 5 bases, with 15 bases left in between.

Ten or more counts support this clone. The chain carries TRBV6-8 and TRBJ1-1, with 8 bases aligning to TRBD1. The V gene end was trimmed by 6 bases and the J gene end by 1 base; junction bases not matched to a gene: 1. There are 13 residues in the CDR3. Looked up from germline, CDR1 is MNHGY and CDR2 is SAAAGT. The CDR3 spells CASRGTGNTEAFF. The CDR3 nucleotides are TGTGCCAGCAGGGGGACAGGGAACACTGAAGCTTTCTTT.

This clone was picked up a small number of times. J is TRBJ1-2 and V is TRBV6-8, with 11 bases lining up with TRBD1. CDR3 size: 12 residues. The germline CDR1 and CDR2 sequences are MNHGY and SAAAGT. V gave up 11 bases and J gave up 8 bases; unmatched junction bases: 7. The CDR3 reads CAHRTGGFGYTF. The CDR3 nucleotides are TGTGCCCACCGGACAGGGGGCTTCGGCTACACCTTC.